The T cell receptor (beta chain) described here comes from a study of T cells in localized non-small cell lung cancer. Study-level points and caveats: Uninvolved adjacent lung showed peak T cell clonality, exceeding tumor.

Method: immunoSEQ multiplex PCR; TCRdb's copy keeps in-frame clones and lacks some. The data show fewer than 35,000 clones, with 85% to 90% seen just once and around 3.2% held by the top ten. The CDR3 spans 13 residues. Note on this clone: Its antigen is unidentified.

This clonotype was obtained from a female donor over 55 with stage I lung adenocarcinoma. The material sequenced was peripheral blood, taken before any cancer treatment. The rearrangement uses TRBV12-2 and TRBJ1-1. TRBV12-2 is a listed pseudogene. The CDR3 spells CASRFRPNTEAFF. The DNA for the CDR3 is TGTGCAAGTCGCTTTAGGCCGAACACTGAAGCTTTCTTT.